This entry is about one TCR beta chain. Its specificity is not known. Read sequence stops 3 residues before the CDR3 end, and the germline J gene provides the missing end. These data originate in a study of Tregs in tolerant kidney transplant recipients. Study as a whole: Related graft donors supplied nonmyeloablative bone marrow transplants, and mixed chimerism was transient.

CFSE-labeled recipient PBMCs were cultured roughly 6 days with irradiated graft donor PBMCs, then FACS-sorted. CDR1 and CDR2 (germline): SNHLY, FYNNEI. V shed 8 bases and J 5 bases; nucleotides not matched to a gene: 9. The CDR3 consists of 16 residues. TCRdb keeps only in-frame clones here, not all; method: immunoSEQ multiplex PCR. The sample has about 2,000 clones; the top ten hold over 15%. The TCR originated in a human patient who received a combined kidney and bone marrow transplant. Sequenced here: CD4+ T cells from blood cultured with allogeneic cells, sampled before the transplant. The chain carries TRBV2 and TRBJ2-5; 15 nucleotides align to TRBD2. CDR3 bases read: TGTGCCAGCGGACGGACTAGCGGGGGGGTAGGGGAGACC. Translating gives CASGRTSGGVGET. The whole CDR3 reads CASGRTSGGVGETQYF.